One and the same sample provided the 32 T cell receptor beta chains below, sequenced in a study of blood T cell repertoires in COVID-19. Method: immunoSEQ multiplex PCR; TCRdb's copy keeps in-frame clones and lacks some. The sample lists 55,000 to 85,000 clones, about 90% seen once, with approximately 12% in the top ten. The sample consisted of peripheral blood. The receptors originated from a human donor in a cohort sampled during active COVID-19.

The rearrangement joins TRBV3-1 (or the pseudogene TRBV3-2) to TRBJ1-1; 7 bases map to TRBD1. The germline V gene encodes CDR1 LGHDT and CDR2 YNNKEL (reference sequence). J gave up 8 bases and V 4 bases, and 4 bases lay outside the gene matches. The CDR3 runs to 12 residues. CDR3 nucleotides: TGTGCCAGCAGCCGGACAGGATTCGAAGCTTTCTTT. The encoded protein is CASSRTGFEAFF.

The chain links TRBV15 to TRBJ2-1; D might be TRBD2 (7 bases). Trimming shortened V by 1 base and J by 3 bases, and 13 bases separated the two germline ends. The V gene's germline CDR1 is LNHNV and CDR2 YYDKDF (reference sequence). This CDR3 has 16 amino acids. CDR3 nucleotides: TGTGCCACCAGCAGAGTTGGGGGGGGCTTCTACAATGAGCAGTTCTTC. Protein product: CATSRVGGGFYNEQFF. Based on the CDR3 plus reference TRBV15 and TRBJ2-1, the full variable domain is DAMVIQNPRYQVTQFGKPVTLSCSQTLNHNVMYWYQQKSSQAPKLLFHYYDKDFNNEADTPDNFQSRRPNTSFCFLDIRSPGLGDTAMYLCATSRVGGGFYNEQFFGPGTRLTVL.

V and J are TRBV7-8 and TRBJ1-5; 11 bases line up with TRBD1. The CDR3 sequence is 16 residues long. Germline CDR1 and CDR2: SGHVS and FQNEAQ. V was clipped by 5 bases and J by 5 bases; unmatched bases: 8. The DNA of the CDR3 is TGTGCCAGCAGCGGACGGGACAGGGGGGATCATCAGCCCCAGCATTTT. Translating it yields CASSGRDRGDHQPQHF.

CDR3 nucleotides: TGTGCCAGCAGCAGCGGGGGGGACCATTACAATGAGCAGTTCTTC. Translated: CASSSGGDHYNEQFF. This chain joins TRBV11-3 and TRBJ2-1, with 10 bases identical to TRBD2. The CDR3 is 15 amino acids. The junction had 5 bases not matched to a gene; V was cut back by 5 bases and J by 4 bases. Germline V CDR1 and CDR2: SGHNT, YENEEA.

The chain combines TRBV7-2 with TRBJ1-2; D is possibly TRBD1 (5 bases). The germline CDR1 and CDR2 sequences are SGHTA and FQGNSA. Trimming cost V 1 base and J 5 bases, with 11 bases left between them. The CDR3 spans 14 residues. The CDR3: CASSLDYQGYGYTF. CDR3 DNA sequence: TGTGCCAGCAGCTTAGACTACCAGGGATATGGCTACACCTTC. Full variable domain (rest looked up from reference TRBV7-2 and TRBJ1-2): GAGVSQSPSNKVTEKGKDVELRCDPISGHTALYWYRQSLGQGLEFLIYFQGNSAPDKSGLPSDRFSAERTGGSVSTLTIQRTQQEDSAVYLCASSLDYQGYGYTFGSGTRLTVV.

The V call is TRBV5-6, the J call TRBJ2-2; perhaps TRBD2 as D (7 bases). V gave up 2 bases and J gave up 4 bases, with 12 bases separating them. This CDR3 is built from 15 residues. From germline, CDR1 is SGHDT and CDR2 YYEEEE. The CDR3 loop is CASSLEGGRTGELFF. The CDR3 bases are TGTGCCAGCAGCTTAGAGGGGGGGCGCACCGGGGAGCTGTTTTTT.

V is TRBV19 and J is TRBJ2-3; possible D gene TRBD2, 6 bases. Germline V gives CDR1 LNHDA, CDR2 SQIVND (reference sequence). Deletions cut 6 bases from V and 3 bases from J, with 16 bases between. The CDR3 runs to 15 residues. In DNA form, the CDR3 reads TGTGCCAGTAGCATCTCGGGGGTGGCGACAGATACGCAGTATTTT. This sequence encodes CASSISGVATDTQYF.

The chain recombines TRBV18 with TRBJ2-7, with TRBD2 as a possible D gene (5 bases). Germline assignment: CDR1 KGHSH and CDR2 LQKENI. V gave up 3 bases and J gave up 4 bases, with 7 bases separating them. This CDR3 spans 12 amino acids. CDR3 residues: CASSPGVYEQYF. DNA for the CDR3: TGTGCCAGCTCACCGGGAGTGTACGAGCAGTACTTC.

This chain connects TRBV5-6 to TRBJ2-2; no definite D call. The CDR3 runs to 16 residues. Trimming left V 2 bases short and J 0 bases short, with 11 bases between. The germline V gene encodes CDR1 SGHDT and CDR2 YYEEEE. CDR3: CASSFLSVSNTGELFF. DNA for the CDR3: TGTGCCAGCAGCTTTCTCAGCGTATCGAACACCGGGGAGCTGTTTTTT.

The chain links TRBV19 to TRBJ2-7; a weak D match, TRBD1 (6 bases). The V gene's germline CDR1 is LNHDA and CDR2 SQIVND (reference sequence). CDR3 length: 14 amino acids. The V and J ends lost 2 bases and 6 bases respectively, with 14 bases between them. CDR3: CASSISRGGGEQYF. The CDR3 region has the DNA TGTGCCAGTAGTATATCCAGGGGCGGTGGCGAGCAGTACTTC.

The CDR3 loop is CASSLRRGLGEKLFF. The CDR3 DNA reads TGCGCCAGCAGCTTGAGGCGGGGGCTGGGAGAAAAACTGTTTTTT. The chain couples TRBV5-1 to TRBJ1-4, with D perhaps TRBD1 (6 bases). V lost 1 base to trimming and J lost 8 bases, with 15 bases between them. The V gene's germline CDR1 is SGHRS and CDR2 YFSETQ. CDR3 length: 15 residues.

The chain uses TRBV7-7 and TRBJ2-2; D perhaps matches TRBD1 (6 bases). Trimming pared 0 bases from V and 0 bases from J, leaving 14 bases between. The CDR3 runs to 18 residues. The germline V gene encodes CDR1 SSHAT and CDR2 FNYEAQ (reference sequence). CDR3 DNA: TGTGCCAGCAGCTTAGCACCTGGTGGGGGCCCGAACACCGGGGAGCTGTTTTTT. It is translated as CASSLAPGGGPNTGELFF.

This CDR3 is CASSNTGWGQRRNEQFF. CDR3 coding DNA: TGCGCCAGCAGCAATACGGGGTGGGGACAGAGGCGGAATGAGCAGTTCTTC. The chain recombines TRBV5-1 with TRBJ2-1; TRBD1 matches 7 bases. After removal of 4 bases from V and 7 bases from J, the junction contained 17 bases not matched to a gene. The length of the CDR3 is 17 residues. The germline V gene has CDR1 SGHRS and CDR2 YFSETQ.

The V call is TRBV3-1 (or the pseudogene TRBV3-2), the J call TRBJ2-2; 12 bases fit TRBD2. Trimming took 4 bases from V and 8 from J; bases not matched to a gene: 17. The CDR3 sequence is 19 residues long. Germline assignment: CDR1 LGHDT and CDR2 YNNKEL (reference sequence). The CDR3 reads CASSPLLPSTSGGLGELFF. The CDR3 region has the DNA TGTGCCAGCAGCCCCCTCCTGCCTTCTACTAGCGGGGGGTTAGGGGAGCTGTTTTTT.

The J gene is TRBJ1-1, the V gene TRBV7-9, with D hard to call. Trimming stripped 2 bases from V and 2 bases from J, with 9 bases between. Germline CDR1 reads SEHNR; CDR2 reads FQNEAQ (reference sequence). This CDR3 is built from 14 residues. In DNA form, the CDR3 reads TGTGCCAGCAGCTTATATGCTATTAACACTGAAGCTTTCTTT. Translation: CASSLYAINTEAFF.

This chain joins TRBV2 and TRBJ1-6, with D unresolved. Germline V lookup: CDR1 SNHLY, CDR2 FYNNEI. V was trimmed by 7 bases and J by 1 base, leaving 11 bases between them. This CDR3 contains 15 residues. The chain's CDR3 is CASMSRSSYNSPLHF. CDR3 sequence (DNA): TGTGCCAGCATGTCCCGGTCATCCTATAATTCACCCCTCCACTTT.

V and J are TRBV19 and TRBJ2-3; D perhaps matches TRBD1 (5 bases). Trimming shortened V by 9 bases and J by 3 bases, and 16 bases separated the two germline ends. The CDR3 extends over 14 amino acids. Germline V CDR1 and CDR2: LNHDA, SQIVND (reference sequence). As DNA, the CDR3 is TGTGCCAGCCAAATTGTGGCAGGGACAGATACGCAGTATTTT. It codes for CASQIVAGTDTQYF.

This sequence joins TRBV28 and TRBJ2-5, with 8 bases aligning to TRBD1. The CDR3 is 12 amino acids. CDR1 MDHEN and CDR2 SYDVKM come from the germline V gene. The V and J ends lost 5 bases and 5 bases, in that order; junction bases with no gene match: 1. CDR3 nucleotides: TGTGCCAGCAGTCGGACAGGGGAGACCCAGTACTTC. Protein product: CASSRTGETQYF.

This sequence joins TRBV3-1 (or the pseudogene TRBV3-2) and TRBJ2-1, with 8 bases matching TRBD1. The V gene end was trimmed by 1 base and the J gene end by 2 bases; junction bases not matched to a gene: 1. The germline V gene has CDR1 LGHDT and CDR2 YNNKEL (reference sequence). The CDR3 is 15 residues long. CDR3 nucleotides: TGTGCCAGCAGCCAAGGGACAGGGACCTACAATGAGCAGTTCTTC. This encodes CASSQGTGTYNEQFF.

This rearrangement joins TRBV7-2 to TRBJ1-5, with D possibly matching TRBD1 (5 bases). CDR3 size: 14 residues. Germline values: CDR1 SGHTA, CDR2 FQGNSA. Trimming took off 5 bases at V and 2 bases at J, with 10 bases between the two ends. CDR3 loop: CASSNGGGNQPQHF. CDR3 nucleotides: TGTGCCAGCAGCAACGGGGGGGGCAATCAGCCCCAGCATTTT.

The chain's CDR3 is CASTSTGTANKGGDGEAFF. CDR3 DNA: TGCGCCAGCACCTCCACCGGGACAGCAAATAAGGGGGGTGATGGTGAAGCTTTCTTT. The rearrangement links TRBV5-1 to TRBJ1-1; 7 bases are a match to TRBD1. The V segment lost 6 bases and the J segment 7 bases; nucleotides outside the gene matches: 27. From germline, CDR1 is SGHRS and CDR2 YFSETQ. This CDR3 contains 19 residues.

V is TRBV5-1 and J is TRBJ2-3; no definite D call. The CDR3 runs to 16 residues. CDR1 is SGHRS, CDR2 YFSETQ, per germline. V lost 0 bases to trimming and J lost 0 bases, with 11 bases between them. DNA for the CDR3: TGCGCCAGCAGCTTGGTGACACCCGGTAGCACAGATACGCAGTATTTT. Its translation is CASSLVTPGSTDTQYF. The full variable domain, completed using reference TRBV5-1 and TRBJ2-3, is KAGVTQTPRYLIKTRGQQVTLSCSPISGHRSVSWYQQTPGQGLQFLFEYFSETQRNKGNFPGRFSGRQFSNSRSEMNVSTLELGDSALYLCASSLVTPGSTDTQYFGPGTRLTVL.

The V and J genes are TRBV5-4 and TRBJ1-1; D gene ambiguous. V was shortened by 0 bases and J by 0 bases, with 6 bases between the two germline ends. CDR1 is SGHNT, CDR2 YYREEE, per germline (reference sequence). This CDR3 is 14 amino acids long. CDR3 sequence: CASSLGGLNTEAFF. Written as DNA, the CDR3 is TGTGCCAGCAGCTTGGGCGGTTTGAACACTGAAGCTTTCTTT. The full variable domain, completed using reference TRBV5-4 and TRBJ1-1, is ETGVTQSPTHLIKTRGQQVTLRCSSQSGHNTVSWYQQALGQGPQFIFQYYREEENGRGNFPPRFSGLQFPNYSSELNVNALELDDSALYLCASSLGGLNTEAFFGQGTRLTVV.

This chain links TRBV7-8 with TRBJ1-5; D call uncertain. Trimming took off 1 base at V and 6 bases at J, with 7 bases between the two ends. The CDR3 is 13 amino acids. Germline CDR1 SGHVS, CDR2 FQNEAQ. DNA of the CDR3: TGTGCCAGCAGCTTAGAGAAGAGTCAGCCCCAGCATTTT. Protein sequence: CASSLEKSQPQHF.

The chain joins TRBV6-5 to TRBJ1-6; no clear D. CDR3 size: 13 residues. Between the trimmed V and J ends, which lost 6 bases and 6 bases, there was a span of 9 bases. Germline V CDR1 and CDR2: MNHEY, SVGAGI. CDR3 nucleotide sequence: TGTGCCAGCAGCCCACAGAGTAATTCACCCCTCCACTTT. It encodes CASSPQSNSPLHF.

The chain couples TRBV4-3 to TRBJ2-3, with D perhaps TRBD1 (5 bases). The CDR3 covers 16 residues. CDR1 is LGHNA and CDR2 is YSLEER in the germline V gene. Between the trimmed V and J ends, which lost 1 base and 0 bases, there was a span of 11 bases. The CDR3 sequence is CASSQVFGASTDTQYF. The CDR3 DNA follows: TGCGCCAGCAGCCAAGTTTTTGGGGCTAGCACAGATACGCAGTATTTT.

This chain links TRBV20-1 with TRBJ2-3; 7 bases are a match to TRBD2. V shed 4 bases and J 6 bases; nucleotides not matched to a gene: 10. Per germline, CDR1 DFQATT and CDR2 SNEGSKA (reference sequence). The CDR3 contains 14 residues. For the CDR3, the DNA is TGCAGTGCTAATGAAGGTGTCGGGGGGGATACGCAGTATTTT. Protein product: CSANEGVGGDTQYF.

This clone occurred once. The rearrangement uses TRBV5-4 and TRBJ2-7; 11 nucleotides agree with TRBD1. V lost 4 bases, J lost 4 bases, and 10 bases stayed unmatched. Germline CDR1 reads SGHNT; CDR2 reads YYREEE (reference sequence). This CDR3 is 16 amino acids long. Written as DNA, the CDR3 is TGTGCCAGCAGCCCCCCTCCCGGGACAGGGGGGTACGAGCAGTACTTC. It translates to CASSPPPGTGGYEQYF. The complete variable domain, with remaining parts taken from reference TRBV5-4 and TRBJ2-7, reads ETGVTQSPTHLIKTRGQQVTLRCSSQSGHNTVSWYQQALGQGPQFIFQYYREEENGRGNFPPRFSGLQFPNYSSELNVNALELDDSALYLCASSPPPGTGGYEQYFGPGTRLTVT.

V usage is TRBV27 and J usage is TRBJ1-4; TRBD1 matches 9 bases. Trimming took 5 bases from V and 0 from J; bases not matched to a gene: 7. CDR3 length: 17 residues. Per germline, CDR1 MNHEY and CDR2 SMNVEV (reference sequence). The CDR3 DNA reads TGTGCCAGCAGTGATCCGGGACAGGGTGCAACTAATGAAAAACTGTTTTTT. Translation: CASSDPGQGATNEKLFF.

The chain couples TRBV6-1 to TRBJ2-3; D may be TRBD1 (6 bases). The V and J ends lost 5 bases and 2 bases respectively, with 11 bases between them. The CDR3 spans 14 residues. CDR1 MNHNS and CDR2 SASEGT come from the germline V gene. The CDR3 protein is CASSSGQYTDTQYF. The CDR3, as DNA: TGTGCCAGCAGTTCCGGACAGTACACAGATACGCAGTATTTT.

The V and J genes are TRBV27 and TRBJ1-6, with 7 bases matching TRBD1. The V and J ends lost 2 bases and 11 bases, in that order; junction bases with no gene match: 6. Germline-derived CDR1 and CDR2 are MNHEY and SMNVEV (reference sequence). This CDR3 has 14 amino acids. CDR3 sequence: CASSLMVQGAPLHF. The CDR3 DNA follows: TGTGCCAGCAGTTTAATGGTCCAGGGGGCACCCCTCCACTTT.

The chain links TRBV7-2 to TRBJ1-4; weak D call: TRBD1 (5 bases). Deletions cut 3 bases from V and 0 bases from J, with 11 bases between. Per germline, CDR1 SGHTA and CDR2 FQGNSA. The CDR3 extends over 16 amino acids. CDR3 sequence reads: CASSFTRQTTNEKLFF. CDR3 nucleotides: TGTGCCAGCAGCTTCACCCGACAGACAACTAATGAAAAACTGTTTTTT.